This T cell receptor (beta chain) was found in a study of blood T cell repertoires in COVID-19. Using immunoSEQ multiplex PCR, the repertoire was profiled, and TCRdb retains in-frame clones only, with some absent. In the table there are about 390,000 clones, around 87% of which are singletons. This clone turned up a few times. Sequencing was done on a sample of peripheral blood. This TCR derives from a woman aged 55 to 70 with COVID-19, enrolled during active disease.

DNA of the CDR3: TGTGCCAGCAGTGACAGGGGTTTCCCCTACGAGCAGTACTTC. Its protein is CASSDRGFPYEQYF. The chain joins TRBV11-2 to TRBJ2-7; 8 bases are a match to TRBD1. The junction had 6 bases not matched to a gene; V was cut back by 6 bases and J by 2 bases. Germline V gene data show CDR1 as SGHAT and CDR2 as FQNNGV. This CDR3 spans 14 amino acids.